This T cell receptor beta chain stems from a study of T-cell reconstitution after alpha-beta-depleted transplantation in children. Unique molecular identifiers were used to barcode this TCRbeta library. TCRdb analysed the PCR reads with MiXCR anew, one entry per CDR3 protein. The sample carries about 290,000 distinct CDR3 sequences, just over 7.5% recorded once. The study's findings and limits: A year had passed since transplant, and T-cell counts and diversity by then came mostly from newly produced T cells. The study traced high day-60 TCRbeta diversity in some patients to surviving recipient T cells and thymic progenitors.

For this clonotype: Its cognate antigen is unknown.

Per germline, CDR1 KGHSH and CDR2 LQKENI. This CDR3 is built from 14 residues. Trimming took 1 base from V and 9 from J, leaving 15 bases between them. The source of this sequence is a female patient between 2 and 15 years old who had a stem cell transplant for Fanconi anemia, so the T cells may come from the graft donor. This chain links TRBV18 with TRBJ1-1; weak D call: TRBD1 (6 bases). The source was peripheral blood, collected 360 days after TCRalphabeta/CD19-depleted stem cell transplant. CDR3 sequence (DNA): TGTGCCAGCTCACCACGAGCCGGGACACACCAAGCTTTCTTT. It encodes CASSPRAGTHQAFF. Variable domain in full (rest from reference TRBV18 and TRBJ1-1): NAGVMQNPRHLVRRRGQEARLRCSPMKGHSHVYWYRQLPEEGLKFMVYLQKENIIDESGMPKERFSAEFPKEGPSILRIQQVVRGDSAAYFCASSPRAGTHQAFFGQGTRLTVV.